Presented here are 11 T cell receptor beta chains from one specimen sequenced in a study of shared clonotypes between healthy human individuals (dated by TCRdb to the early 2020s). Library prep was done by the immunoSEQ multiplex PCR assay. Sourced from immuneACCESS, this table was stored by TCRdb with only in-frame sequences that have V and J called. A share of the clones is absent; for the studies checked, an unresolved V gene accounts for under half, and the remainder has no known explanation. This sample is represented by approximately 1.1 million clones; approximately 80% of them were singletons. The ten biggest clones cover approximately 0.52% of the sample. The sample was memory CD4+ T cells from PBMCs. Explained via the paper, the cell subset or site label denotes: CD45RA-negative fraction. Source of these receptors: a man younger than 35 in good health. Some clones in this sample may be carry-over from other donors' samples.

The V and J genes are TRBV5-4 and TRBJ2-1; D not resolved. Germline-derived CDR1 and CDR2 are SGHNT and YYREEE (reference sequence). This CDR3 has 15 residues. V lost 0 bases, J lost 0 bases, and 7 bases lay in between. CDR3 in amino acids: CASSLASSSYNEQFF. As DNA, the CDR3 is TGTGCCAGCAGCTTGGCTTCTAGCTCCTACAATGAGCAGTTCTTC.

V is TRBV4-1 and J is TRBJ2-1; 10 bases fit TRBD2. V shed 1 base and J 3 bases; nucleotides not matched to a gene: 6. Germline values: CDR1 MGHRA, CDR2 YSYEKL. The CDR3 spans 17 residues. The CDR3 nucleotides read TGCGCCAGCAGCCAAGGGCTAGCGGGAGTTTACTACAATGAGCAGTTCTTC. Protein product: CASSQGLAGVYYNEQFF.

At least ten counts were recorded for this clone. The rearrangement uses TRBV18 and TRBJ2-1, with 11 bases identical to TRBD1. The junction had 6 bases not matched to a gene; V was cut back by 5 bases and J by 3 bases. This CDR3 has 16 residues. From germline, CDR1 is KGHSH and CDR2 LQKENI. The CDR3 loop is CASSYTGTGGYNEQFF. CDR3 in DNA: TGTGCCAGCTCATACACCGGGACAGGGGGCTACAATGAGCAGTTCTTC.

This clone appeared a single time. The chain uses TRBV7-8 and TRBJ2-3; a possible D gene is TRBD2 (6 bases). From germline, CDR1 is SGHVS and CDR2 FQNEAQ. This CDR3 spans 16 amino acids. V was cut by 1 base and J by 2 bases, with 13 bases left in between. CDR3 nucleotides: TGTGCCAGCAGCTTAGGGAGGGAACTTTACACAGATACGCAGTATTTT. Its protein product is CASSLGRELYTDTQYF.

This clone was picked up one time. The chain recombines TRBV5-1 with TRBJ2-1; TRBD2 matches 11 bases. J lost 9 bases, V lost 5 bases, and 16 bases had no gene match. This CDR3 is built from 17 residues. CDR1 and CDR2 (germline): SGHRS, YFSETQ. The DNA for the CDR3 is TGCGCCAGCAGTCGGTCCGTAGCGGGAGGGTTGGTGGGTGAGCAGTTCTTC. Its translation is CASSRSVAGGLVGEQFF. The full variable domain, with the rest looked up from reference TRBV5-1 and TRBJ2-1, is KAGVTQTPRYLIKTRGQQVTLSCSPISGHRSVSWYQQTPGQGLQFLFEYFSETQRNKGNFPGRFSGRQFSNSRSEMNVSTLELGDSALYLCASSRSVAGGLVGEQFFGPGTRLTVL.

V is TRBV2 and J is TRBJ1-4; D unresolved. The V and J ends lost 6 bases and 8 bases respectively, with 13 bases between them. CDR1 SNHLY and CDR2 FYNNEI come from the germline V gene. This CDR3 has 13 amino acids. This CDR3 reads CASSAGQSEKLFF. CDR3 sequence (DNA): TGTGCCAGCAGCGCGGGTCAGAGCGAAAAACTGTTTTTT.

CDR3 DNA sequence: TGCGCCAGCAGCTTGGCCTTCGGGACTTACGAGCAGTACTTC. Translated: CASSLAFGTYEQYF. The rearrangement uses TRBV5-1 and TRBJ2-7, with D possibly matching TRBD2 (6 bases). The V gene lost 0 bases and the J gene lost 4 bases, with 11 bases spanning the gap. The length of the CDR3 is 14 residues. Germline CDR1 and CDR2: SGHRS and YFSETQ.

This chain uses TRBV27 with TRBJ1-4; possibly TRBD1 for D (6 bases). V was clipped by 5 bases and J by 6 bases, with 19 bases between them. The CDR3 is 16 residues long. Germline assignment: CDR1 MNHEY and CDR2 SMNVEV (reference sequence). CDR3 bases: TGTGCCAGCAGTGCTCGTTACAGGGTGGTCTATGAAAAACTGTTTTTT. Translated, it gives CASSARYRVVYEKLFF.

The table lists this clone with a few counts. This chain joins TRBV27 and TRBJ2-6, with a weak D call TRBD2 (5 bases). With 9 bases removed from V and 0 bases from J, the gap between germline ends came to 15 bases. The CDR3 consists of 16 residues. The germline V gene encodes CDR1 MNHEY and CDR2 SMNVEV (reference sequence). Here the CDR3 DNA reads TGTGCCAGGACAACGGGTGGGAGCTCTGGGGCCAACGTCCTGACTTTC. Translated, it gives CARTTGGSSGANVLTF.

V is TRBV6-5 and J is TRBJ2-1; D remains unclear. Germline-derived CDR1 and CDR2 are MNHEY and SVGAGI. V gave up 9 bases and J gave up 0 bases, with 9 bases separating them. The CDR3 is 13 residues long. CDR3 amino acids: CASRASSYNEQFF. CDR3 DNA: TGTGCCAGTAGGGCAAGCTCCTACAATGAGCAGTTCTTC.

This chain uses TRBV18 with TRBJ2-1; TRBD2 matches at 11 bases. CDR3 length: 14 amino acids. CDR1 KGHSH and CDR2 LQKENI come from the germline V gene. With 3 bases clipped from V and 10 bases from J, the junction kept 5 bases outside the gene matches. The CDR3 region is CASSPSGGAEEQFF. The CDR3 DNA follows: TGTGCCAGCTCACCTAGCGGGGGGGCTGAAGAGCAGTTCTTC. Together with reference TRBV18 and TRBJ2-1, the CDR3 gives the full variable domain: NAGVMQNPRHLVRRRGQEARLRCSPMKGHSHVYWYRQLPEEGLKFMVYLQKENIIDESGMPKERFSAEFPKEGPSILRIQQVVRGDSAAYFCASSPSGGAEEQFFGPGTRLTVL.